Here is one T cell receptor beta chain with its context. The antigen remains unidentified. This entry belongs to a study of beta chain features in type 1 diabetes. Study findings and constraints: Across all four CD4+ subsets, people with type 1 diabetes showed modestly shorter TCRB CDR3s.

Since all of the isolated RNA was reverse transcribed, expressed TCRB transcripts were what got sequenced. Some clones are missing from TCRdb's copy, which holds only in-frame ones; the method was immunoSEQ multiplex PCR. The sample has about 700,000 clones; around an eighth are singletons. The length of the CDR3 is 14 residues. Germline CDR1 LNHDA, CDR2 SQIVND (reference sequence). J gave up 5 bases and V 6 bases, and 8 bases lay outside the gene matches. The chain links TRBV19 to TRBJ2-7; 9 positions match TRBD1. Sequencing was performed on naive CD4+ T cells from blood. The sequence was collected from a man between 18 and 35 years old with type 1 diabetes. This CDR3 is CASRGTGQGHEQYF. The CDR3 region has the DNA TGTGCCAGTAGGGGGACGGGACAGGGCCACGAGCAGTACTTC.